Below are 5 T cell receptor beta chains sequenced from a single sample in a study of shared clonotypes between healthy human individuals. Assay used: immunoSEQ multiplex PCR; TCRdb lists only in-frame clones, some missing. Seen here are under 2.5 million clones, less than 95% observed once, and the top ten hold 0.37%. Sequencing input: naive CD4+ T cells from PBMCs. Noted subset: CD45RA+ positively selected. Receptors were obtained from a man younger than 35 in good health. Some clones in this sample may be carry-over from other donors' samples.

The chain recombines TRBV15 with TRBJ1-1; 8 nucleotides agree with TRBD1. The CDR3 covers 14 residues. V lost 1 base to trimming and J lost 10 bases; unmatched junction nucleotides: 8. Germline V gives CDR1 LNHNV, CDR2 YYDKDF (reference sequence). CDR3 coding DNA: TGTGCCACCAGCAGAGGCGGACAGGGTAGATCAGCTTTCTTT. This codes for CATSRGGQGRSAFF.

On this clone itself: One end of the junction does not line up with germline, which may come from a read error. The genes are TRBV28 and TRBJ1-1, with D possibly matching TRBD1 (5 bases). The CDR3 contains 14 residues. Germline V gene data show CDR1 as MDHEN and CDR2 as SYDVKM. CDR3 sequence: CASGLRGSNTEAFF. For the CDR3, the DNA is TGTGCCAGCGGTTTACGGGGGTCGAACACTGAAGCTTTCTTT.

V gene TRBV5-1 combines with J gene TRBJ1-1, with D tentatively TRBD1 (6 bases). CDR3 length: 16 amino acids. With 4 bases removed from V and 1 base from J, the gap between germline ends came to 17 bases. CDR1 is SGHRS, CDR2 YFSETQ, per germline. The CDR3 DNA reads TGCGCCAGCAGCCGACTAGGGGGGGCCGGGAACACTGAAGCTTTCTTT. It is translated as CASSRLGGAGNTEAFF.

The chain employs TRBV28 and TRBJ2-7; no clear D. The CDR3 loop spans 12 amino acids. From germline, CDR1 is MDHEN and CDR2 SYDVKM. Trimming left V 6 bases short and J 3 bases short, with 9 bases between. CDR3 sequence reads: CASRESGYEQYF. DNA of the CDR3: TGTGCCAGCAGGGAAAGTGGCTACGAGCAGTACTTC.

The genes are TRBV7-2 and TRBJ2-1; no clear D gene. The V end was cut by 1 base, the J end by 4 bases, with 11 bases between. The CDR3 runs 15 residues. CDR1 is SGHTA, CDR2 FQGNSA, per germline. CDR3 in amino acids: CASSLEVYGYNEQFF. The CDR3 DNA sequence: TGTGCCAGCAGCTTAGAAGTATATGGGTACAATGAGCAGTTCTTC.